This entry describes one T cell receptor beta chain. The data were taken from a study of cytomegalovirus exposure and HLA in healthy donors. The PCR made use of 60 Vbeta and 13 Jbeta primers. Repertoires were generated with immunoSEQ multiplex PCR, while TCRdb's copy carries only in-frame clones and drops some. This sample yields tens of thousands of clones, of which approximately 84% are seen a single time; roughly 2.2% belongs to the top ten. The sequenced sample consisted of PBMCs. The receptor was derived from a man younger than 35 in good health and CMV-seronegative.

Written as DNA, the CDR3 is TGTGCCAGCAGCTTGAGCACCGCCACCTTC. Its translation is CASSLSTATF. This chain connects TRBV7-9 to TRBJ1-2; no clear D gene. This CDR3 is 10 amino acids long. CDR1 SEHNR and CDR2 FQNEAQ come from the germline V gene (reference sequence). Trimming stripped 3 bases from V and 13 bases from J, with 9 bases between.